This paragraph reports one T cell receptor (beta chain). Single cDNA molecules in the library carried unique molecular identifiers attached during preparation. One entry per CDR3 protein results from TCRdb running MiXCR on the RACE reads. The table shows under 50,000 distinct CDR3 sequences, with more than 9.5% occurring only once. CDR1 and CDR2 (germline): MGHDK, SYGVNS. The CDR3 sequence is 15 residues long. V lost 4 bases and J lost 3; bases outside the gene matches: 7. This sample is drawn from a study of human T cells and chemical hapten exposure. Specified time point: patch test 3, about 24 weeks after DPC sensitization. As for treatment: therapeutic diphenylcyclopropenone sensitization with weekly scalp DPC. Unfractionated whole blood was the source of the extracted total RNA.

The clonotype originates from a woman aged 40-49 years with alopecia areata. Some clones in this sample may be carry-over from other donors' samples. The sample was whole blood, taken in connection with sensitization to the hapten diphenylcyclopropenone (DPC). This chain joins TRBV25-1 and TRBJ2-7; the match to TRBD1 covers 9 bases. CDR3 nucleotide sequence: TGTGCCAGCAGTGCGGCCGGGACAGGGATCTACGAGCAGTACTTC. This encodes CASSAAGTGIYEQYF.